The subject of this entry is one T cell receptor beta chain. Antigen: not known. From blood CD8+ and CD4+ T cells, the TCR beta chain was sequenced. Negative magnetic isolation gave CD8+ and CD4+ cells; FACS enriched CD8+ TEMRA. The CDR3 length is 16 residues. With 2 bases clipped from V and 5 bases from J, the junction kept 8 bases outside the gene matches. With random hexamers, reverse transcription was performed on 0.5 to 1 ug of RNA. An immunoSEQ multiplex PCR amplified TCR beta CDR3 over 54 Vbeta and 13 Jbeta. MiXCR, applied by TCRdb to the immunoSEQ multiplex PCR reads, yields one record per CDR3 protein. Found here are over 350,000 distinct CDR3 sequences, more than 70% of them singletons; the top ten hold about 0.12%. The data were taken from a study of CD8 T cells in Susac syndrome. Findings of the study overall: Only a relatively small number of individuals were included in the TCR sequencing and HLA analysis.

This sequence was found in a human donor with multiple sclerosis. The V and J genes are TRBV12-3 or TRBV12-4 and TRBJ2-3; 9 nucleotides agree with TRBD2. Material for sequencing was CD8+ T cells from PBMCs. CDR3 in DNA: TGTGCCAGCAGTTTAAACCCGGGACTAGCTTTAGATACGCAGTATTTT. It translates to CASSLNPGLALDTQYF.